The 7 T cell receptor beta chains below were found in one sample sequenced in a study of T cells in localized non-small cell lung cancer. TCRdb's copy holds only in-frame clones and misses some; the assay was immunoSEQ multiplex PCR. This table has 20,000 to 30,000 clones, approximately 81% appearing once. Material: peripheral blood, obtained before any cancer treatment. The receptors derive from a man between 40 and 70 years old with stage III squamous cell lung carcinoma.

The chain links TRBV7-8 to TRBJ2-5; D remains unclear. Per the germline V gene, CDR1 is SGHVS and CDR2 is FQNEAQ. The CDR3 totals 15 residues. V was clipped by 1 base and J by 0 bases, with 9 bases between them. The CDR3 DNA follows: TGTGCCAGCAGCTTAGTTGGGGTGAACCAAGAGACCCAGTACTTC. Protein sequence: CASSLVGVNQETQYF.

This clone was seen just once. V gene TRBV15 combines with J gene TRBJ1-2; 9 positions match TRBD1. Looked up from germline, CDR1 is LNHNV and CDR2 is YYDKDF (reference sequence). CDR3 length: 15 amino acids. V dropped 8 bases and J dropped 2; count of bases not matched to a gene: 9. The CDR3 DNA reads as TGTGCCACCCTGCACAGGGGGCGTTCAAACTATGGCTACACCTTC. Protein product: CATLHRGRSNYGYTF.

The chain couples TRBV16 to TRBJ1-1, with D possibly being TRBD1 (5 bases). The CDR3 length is 14 residues. Germline V CDR1 and CDR2: KGHSY, FQNENV. V lost 0 bases, J lost 6 bases, and 11 bases lay in between. The chain's CDR3 is CASSQSPGLAEAFF. The CDR3 DNA reads as TGTGCCAGCAGCCAATCCCCAGGGCTGGCTGAAGCTTTCTTT. The full variable domain, in which reference TRBV16 and TRBJ1-1 provide the parts outside the CDR3, is GEEVAQTPKHLVRGEGQKAKLYCAPIKGHSYVFWYQQVLKNEFKFLISFQNENVFDETGMPKERFSAKCLPNSPCSLEIQATKLEDSAVYFCASSQSPGLAEAFFGQGTRLTVV.

This clone has a handful of counts. The chain combines TRBV6-1 with TRBJ2-1; D is perhaps TRBD1 (5 bases). Trimming stripped 7 bases from V and 5 bases from J, with 15 bases between. Germline V lookup: CDR1 MNHNS, CDR2 SASEGT. The CDR3 is 14 amino acids. Here the CDR3 DNA reads TGTGCCAGCATGGCCTGGATGGGGCACAATGAGCAGTTCTTC. Amino acid sequence: CASMAWMGHNEQFF.

The chain combines TRBV9 with TRBJ2-5; D unresolved. V was clipped by 4 bases and J by 5 bases, with 15 bases between them. The CDR3 extends over 14 amino acids. Looked up from germline, CDR1 is SGDLS and CDR2 is YYNGEE. The CDR3 coding sequence is TGTGCCAGCAGCTACCGCACAAATCAGGAGACCCAGTACTTC. Encoded protein: CASSYRTNQETQYF.

In this sample, this clone turned up a few times. The chain combines TRBV27 with TRBJ1-6; the D gene is possibly TRBD1 (6 bases). Looked up from germline, CDR1 is MNHEY and CDR2 is SMNVEV (reference sequence). V lost 6 bases, J lost 8 bases, and 14 bases lay in between. The CDR3 covers 14 residues. CDR3 sequence (DNA): TGTGCCAGCAGCAAGGGGGTAGGGTATTCACCCCTCCACTTT. The encoded protein is CASSKGVGYSPLHF.

The V gene is TRBV28, the J gene TRBJ1-1; a possible D gene is TRBD1 (6 bases). Germline-derived CDR1 and CDR2 are MDHEN and SYDVKM. This CDR3 is built from 9 residues. The CDR3 here is CATGTEAFF. In DNA form, the CDR3 reads TGTGCGACAGGTACTGAAGCTTTCTTT.